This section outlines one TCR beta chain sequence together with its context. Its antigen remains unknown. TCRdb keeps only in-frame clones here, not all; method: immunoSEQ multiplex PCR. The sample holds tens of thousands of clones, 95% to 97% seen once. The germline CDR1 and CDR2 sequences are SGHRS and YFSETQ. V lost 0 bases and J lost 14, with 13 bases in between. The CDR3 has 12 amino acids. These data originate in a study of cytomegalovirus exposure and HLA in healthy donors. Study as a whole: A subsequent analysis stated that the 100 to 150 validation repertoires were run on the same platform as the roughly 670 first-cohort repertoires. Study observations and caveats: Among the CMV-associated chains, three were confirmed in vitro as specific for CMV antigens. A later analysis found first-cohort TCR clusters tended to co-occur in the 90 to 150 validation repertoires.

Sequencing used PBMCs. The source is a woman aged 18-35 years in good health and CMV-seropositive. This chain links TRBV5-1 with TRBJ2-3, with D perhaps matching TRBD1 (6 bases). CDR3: CASSLGRGPWYF. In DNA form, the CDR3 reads TGCGCCAGCAGCTTGGGCAGGGGACCTTGGTATTTT.